This passage covers 21 T cell receptor beta chains from one sample sequenced in a study of blood T cell repertoires in COVID-19 (dated by TCRdb to between 2020 and 2021). The library was obtained by the immunoSEQ multiplex PCR assay. The source is immuneACCESS, and TCRdb retained only in-frame sequences with V and J called. Part of the clones is not carried over; for the studies checked, unresolved V genes explain less than half of this, and the remainder is unexplained. For this sample there are just under 50,000 clones; around 80% appear just once. The ten largest account for roughly 25% of the sample. Sequencing was done on a sample of peripheral blood. The receptors come from an older man with acute or convalescent COVID-19.

This chain links TRBV29-1 with TRBJ2-3, with 7 bases aligning to TRBD1. The V gene's germline CDR1 is SQVTM and CDR2 ANQGSEA. The V gene end was trimmed by 5 bases and the J gene end by 4 bases; junction bases not matched to a gene: 9. The CDR3 is 14 residues long. In nucleotides, the CDR3 is TGCAGCGTTCGGTGGTCAGGGGGAGCAGATACGCAGTATTTT. Its translation is CSVRWSGGADTQYF.

V is TRBV9 and J is TRBJ2-5, with D unclear. CDR1 SGDLS and CDR2 YYNGEE come from the germline V gene. The CDR3 loop spans 15 amino acids. V was clipped by 3 bases and J by 4 bases, with 16 bases between them. CDR3 sequence reads: CASSASPARGETQYF. The CDR3 coding sequence is TGTGCCAGCAGCGCGAGCCCGGCGAGAGGAGAGACCCAGTACTTC.

V gene TRBV4-1 combines with J gene TRBJ2-3, with TRBD2 as a possible D gene (6 bases). The CDR3 totals 17 residues. Germline CDR1 MGHRA, CDR2 YSYEKL. V dropped 0 bases and J dropped 1 base, with 14 bases sitting between them. The CDR3 region is CASSQDRAGLGTDTQYF. CDR3 DNA: TGCGCCAGCAGCCAAGATCGGGCGGGGCTTGGCACAGATACGCAGTATTTT.

The V call is TRBV6-6, the J call TRBJ1-2; D might be TRBD1 (6 bases). Trimming stripped 7 bases from V and 8 bases from J, with 17 bases between. CDR1 MNHNY and CDR2 SVGAGI come from the germline V gene (reference sequence). The CDR3 runs 13 residues. CDR3 in amino acids: CASTERQVRGYTF. The CDR3 nucleotides read TGTGCCAGCACCGAGAGACAGGTGCGGGGCTACACCTTC.

This chain connects TRBV19 to TRBJ2-7; TRBD1 matches 7 bases. This CDR3 comprises 15 residues. From germline, CDR1 is LNHDA and CDR2 SQIVND (reference sequence). V shed 3 bases and J 3 bases; nucleotides not matched to a gene: 8. CDR3 DNA: TGTGCCAGTAGTATTGAGGCAGGGGGTCACTACGAGCAGTACTTC. It is translated as CASSIEAGGHYEQYF.

This sequence joins TRBV25-1 and TRBJ2-7; D possibly corresponds to TRBD2 (6 bases). CDR1 and CDR2 (germline): MGHDK, SYGVNS. The CDR3 loop spans 14 amino acids. V lost 6 bases, J lost 7 bases, and 19 bases lay in between. This CDR3 is CASSEGGVWGEQYF. CDR3 nucleotide sequence: TGTGCCAGCAGCGAAGGCGGGGTCTGGGGAGAGCAGTACTTC.

The chain joins TRBV5-4 to TRBJ1-2, with D possibly matching TRBD1 (6 bases). Trimming removed 4 bases from V and 6 bases from J, with 13 bases in between. The CDR3 is 13 amino acids. Germline loops: CDR1 SGHNT, CDR2 YYREEE (reference sequence). As DNA, the CDR3 is TGTGCCAGCAGCCCACAGGGTATACATGGCTACACCTTC. This sequence encodes CASSPQGIHGYTF. The whole variable domain, filled in from reference TRBV5-4 and TRBJ1-2, reads ETGVTQSPTHLIKTRGQQVTLRCSSQSGHNTVSWYQQALGQGPQFIFQYYREEENGRGNFPPRFSGLQFPNYSSELNVNALELDDSALYLCASSPQGIHGYTFGSGTRLTVV.

The CDR3 spells CASSTVTGGWTEAFF. In DNA form, the CDR3 reads TGTGCCAGCAGCACCGTGACAGGGGGCTGGACTGAAGCTTTCTTT. V usage is TRBV3-1 (or the pseudogene TRBV3-2) and J usage is TRBJ1-1; 10 bases map to TRBD1. V shed 5 bases and J 5 bases; nucleotides not matched to a gene: 8. The CDR3 length is 15 residues. The V gene's germline CDR1 is LGHDT and CDR2 YNNKEL (reference sequence).

The rearrangement links TRBV5-6 to TRBJ1-6, with D perhaps matching TRBD1 (5 bases). This CDR3 is 16 amino acids long. V lost 1 base and J 8 bases, leaving 16 bases between the germline ends. The germline V gene encodes CDR1 SGHDT and CDR2 YYEEEE. The CDR3 nucleotides read TGTGCCAGCAGCTTGTACCAGGGCCTATATCATTCACCCCTCCACTTT. Translating it yields CASSLYQGLYHSPLHF.

V is TRBV5-5 and J is TRBJ2-5; TRBD2 is a possible D gene (5 bases). The CDR3 sequence is 14 residues long. Trimming removed 0 bases at V and 4 bases at J, with 10 bases between. Germline V gene sequence: CDR1 SGHKS, CDR2 YYEKEE (reference sequence). The chain's CDR3 is CASSLGRRAETQYF. The CDR3 nucleotides read TGTGCCAGCAGCTTGGGGAGGCGGGCAGAGACCCAGTACTTC.

The chain links TRBV27 to TRBJ1-5; TRBD1 is a possible D gene (6 bases). From germline, CDR1 is MNHEY and CDR2 SMNVEV (reference sequence). This CDR3 spans 13 amino acids. The ends were cut back, 11 bases at V and 5 bases at J, with 16 bases in the middle. The CDR3 is CARRGQGHQPQHF. The CDR3 DNA reads TGTGCCCGTAGAGGGCAGGGGCATCAGCCCCAGCATTTT.

The V call is TRBV24-1, the J call TRBJ2-1; 10 nucleotides line up with TRBD2. The CDR3 consists of 16 residues. Trimming cost V 1 base and J 9 bases; bases outside gene matches: 8. Germline lookup yields CDR1 KGHDR and CDR2 SFDVKD. The CDR3 is CATSDLMLAGDSEQFF. Here the CDR3 DNA reads TGTGCCACCAGTGATTTAATGCTAGCGGGAGACAGTGAGCAGTTCTTC.

The V gene is TRBV2, the J gene TRBJ1-1, with D possibly being TRBD1 (6 bases). The germline V gene encodes CDR1 SNHLY and CDR2 FYNNEI. This CDR3 has 14 residues. V was clipped by 6 bases and J by 2 bases, with 13 bases between them. The CDR3 coding sequence is TGTGCCAGCAGGACGACAGGCCGAAACACTGAAGCTTTCTTT. Amino acids: CASRTTGRNTEAFF.

This clone was counted a single time. CDR3 nucleotide sequence: TGTGCCTGGAGCGGGACATTTAGTTCCTACAATGAGCAGTTCTTC. It is translated as CAWSGTFSSYNEQFF. J is TRBJ2-1 and V is TRBV30; tentative D call: TRBD1 (6 bases). The germline V gene encodes CDR1 GTSNPN and CDR2 SVGIG (reference sequence). V lost 3 bases, J lost 1 base, and 13 bases lay in between. The CDR3 consists of 15 residues.

J is TRBJ2-1 and V is TRBV21-1; the table names TRBD2, a call not compared with the DNA. TRBV21-1 is a pseudogene. There are 14 residues in the CDR3. CDR3 sequence: CASTGTSGRGYQFF. In nucleotides, the CDR3 is TGTGCCAGCACGGGGACTAGCGGGAGGGGGTATCAGTTCTTC.

This clone has just one count. The chain has TRBV25-1 and TRBJ1-2; 10 positions match TRBD1. Germline V gene data show CDR1 as MGHDK and CDR2 as SYGVNS. The CDR3 has 15 amino acids. J lost 4 bases, V lost 4 bases, and 6 bases had no gene match. As DNA, the CDR3 is TGTGCCAGCAGTGCCGGGACAGGGGCGGGCTATGGCTACACCTTC. Encoded protein: CASSAGTGAGYGYTF.

The chain employs TRBV28 and TRBJ1-2; TRBD1 matches at 9 bases. The junction had 16 bases not matched to a gene; V was cut back by 7 bases and J by 4 bases. Per the germline V gene, CDR1 is MDHEN and CDR2 is SYDVKM. This CDR3 region has 17 residues. The CDR3, as DNA: TGTGCCAGCATTCCCGGGACAGGGAGGGTGGTGCTCTATGGCTACACCTTC. Translating it yields CASIPGTGRVVLYGYTF.

CDR3 DNA: TGTGCCATCGGGGAACAGGGGGCTGGGAACACTGAAGCTTTCTTT. Protein sequence: CAIGEQGAGNTEAFF. The gene calls are TRBV10-3 and TRBJ1-1; 9 nucleotides match TRBD1. This CDR3 spans 15 amino acids. The germline gives CDR1 ENHRY, CDR2 SYGVKD. Trimming removed 8 bases from V and 1 base from J; junction bases left unmatched: 8.

The chain is built from TRBV28 and TRBJ2-3; 12 nucleotides agree with TRBD2. J gave up 6 bases and V 5 bases, and 6 bases lay outside the gene matches. Germline V gene sequence: CDR1 MDHEN, CDR2 SYDVKM. The CDR3 consists of 15 residues. CDR3 region: CASSETSGGPDTQYF. CDR3 nucleotide sequence: TGTGCCAGCAGTGAGACTAGCGGGGGACCGGATACGCAGTATTTT. The full variable domain, completed using reference TRBV28 and TRBJ2-3, is DVKVTQSSRYLVKRTGEKVFLECVQDMDHENMFWYRQDPGLGLRLIYFSYDVKMKEKGDIPEGYSVSREKKERFSLILESASTNQTSMYLCASSETSGGPDTQYFGPGTRLTVL.

The rearrangement uses TRBV5-4 and TRBJ2-5; D possibly corresponds to TRBD1 (5 bases). Per the germline V gene, CDR1 is SGHNT and CDR2 is YYREEE (reference sequence). CDR3 size: 16 residues. Trimming stripped 4 bases from V and 4 bases from J, with 20 bases between. The CDR3 DNA follows: TGTGCCAGCAGCCCGAGTACAGGTGGTATTGGAGAGACCCAGTACTTC. This sequence encodes CASSPSTGGIGETQYF.

This sequence joins TRBV4-3 and TRBJ2-7; 7 nucleotides agree with TRBD2. Looked up from germline, CDR1 is LGHNA and CDR2 is YSLEER. The CDR3 is made up of 14 amino acids. The junction had 5 bases not matched to a gene; V was cut back by 4 bases and J by 2 bases. CDR3 sequence reads: CASSPRGGAYEQYF. CDR3 nucleotide sequence: TGCGCCAGCAGCCCACGTGGGGGGGCCTACGAGCAGTACTTC.